This T cell receptor beta chain was captured by sequencing in a study of blood T cell repertoires in COVID-19. At the level of the study: Sites in the United States, Italy and Spain provided acute and convalescent COVID-19 samples.

Germline CDR1 and CDR2: SEHNR and FQNEAQ (reference sequence). The CDR3 consists of 15 residues. V gave up 2 bases and J gave up 0 bases, with 8 bases separating them. Only in-frame clones appear in the TCRdb table, and some are missing; sequencing was by immunoSEQ multiplex PCR. This table holds some 270,000 clones, approximately 83% found once. Sequenced input: PBMCs or T cells enriched from blood (not recorded which). This TCR was sampled from a woman in her twenties or thirties who had recovered from COVID-19. The V gene is TRBV7-9, the J gene TRBJ2-4, with D tentatively TRBD2 (6 bases). CDR3 DNA: TGTGCCAGCAGCTTACACGGGGGAGCCAAAAACATTCAGTACTTC. It translates to CASSLHGGAKNIQYF.